These 25 T cell receptor beta chains share one sample of origin, sequenced in a study of T cell repertoires in cytomegalovirus infection. One entry per CDR3 protein, called by TCRdb with MiXCR from the reads. This table holds 85,000 to 120,000 distinct CDR3 sequences, about 15% found once. Sequenced sample: PBMCs. These receptors all come from a human donor in good health (CMV status not recorded). Some clones in this sample may be carry-over from other donors' samples.

CDR3 nucleotides: TGTGCCAGCAGCTTGCCCGGGACAGGGGACTACGAGCAGTACTTC. It is translated as CASSLPGTGDYEQYF. The chain joins TRBV5-5 to TRBJ2-7; TRBD1 aligns across 10 bases. Germline lookup yields CDR1 SGHKS and CDR2 YYEKEE (reference sequence). V was pared by 1 base and J by 3 bases, with 4 bases of the junction left unmatched. This CDR3 is built from 15 residues.

This clonotype was picked up a small number of times. The genes are TRBV28 and TRBJ1-1; D ambiguous. V lost 6 bases, J lost 8 bases, and 16 bases lay in between. In germline, CDR1 is MDHEN, CDR2 SYDVKM. The CDR3 consists of 13 residues. The CDR3 here is CASSTPAVQEAFF. The CDR3 DNA reads TGTGCCAGCAGCACCCCGGCGGTGCAAGAAGCTTTCTTT.

Ten or more counts support this clonotype. The DNA for the CDR3 is TGTGCTAGTGGCAAAAAACAGGGTTCTGGAAACACCATATATTTT. Translated: CASGKKQGSGNTIYF. The chain joins TRBV12-5 to TRBJ1-3, with D maybe TRBD1 (6 bases). Germline V gives CDR1 LGHNT, CDR2 FRNRAP. The CDR3 is 15 residues long. V gave up 6 bases and J gave up 1 base, with 13 bases separating them.

This clonotype was recorded at least ten times. This chain links TRBV7-2 with TRBJ2-3; 8 bases fit TRBD2. The CDR3 length is 15 residues. Germline assignment: CDR1 SGHTA and CDR2 FQGNSA. Unmatched junction bases numbered 9, after V lost 4 bases and J lost 6 bases. The CDR3 DNA reads TGTGCCAGCAGCTCGAAGCGGGGGCAACCGGATACGCAGTATTTT. This gives the protein CASSSKRGQPDTQYF.

The rearrangement uses TRBV6-5 and TRBJ1-4; 8 positions agree with TRBD1. The V gene's germline CDR1 is MNHEY and CDR2 SVGAGI. The CDR3 is 17 residues long. After removal of 5 bases from V and 0 bases from J, the junction contained 8 bases not matched to a gene. The CDR3 loop reads CASSDIQGAATNEKLFF. In DNA form, the CDR3 reads TGTGCCAGCAGTGACATTCAGGGGGCAGCAACTAATGAAAAACTGTTTTTT.

Ten or more counts support this clonotype. As DNA, the CDR3 is TGTGCCAGCAGCTTAGTGGGGGGACGGTCGAACACTGAAGCTTTCTTT. Its protein is CASSLVGGRSNTEAFF. The chain has TRBV7-8 and TRBJ1-1, with D maybe TRBD1 (5 bases). The CDR3 loop spans 16 amino acids. Germline CDR1 SGHVS, CDR2 FQNEAQ. V lost 1 base to trimming and J lost 1 base, with 13 bases between them.

The rearrangement joins TRBV9 to TRBJ2-1; a possible D gene is TRBD1 (5 bases). CDR1 is SGDLS and CDR2 is YYNGEE in the germline V gene. Trimming took 4 bases from V and 11 from J, leaving 13 bases between them. The CDR3 has 12 residues. The CDR3 sequence: CASSSTGAKQFF. DNA of the CDR3: TGTGCCAGCAGCTCAACAGGTGCTAAGCAGTTCTTC.

This clonotype has at least ten counts. V and J are TRBV12-3 or TRBV12-4 and TRBJ1-2; 9 positions agree with TRBD1. The CDR3 runs to 12 residues. V was pared by 9 bases and J by 2 bases, with 1 base of the junction left unmatched. CDR3 sequence reads: CASGQGNYGYTF. The CDR3 DNA reads TGTGCCAGTGGACAGGGGAACTATGGCTACACCTTC.

V gene TRBV29-1 combines with J gene TRBJ1-5, with D maybe TRBD1 (5 bases). Per germline, CDR1 SQVTM and CDR2 ANQGSEA. V lost 7 bases and J 0 bases, leaving 19 bases between the germline ends. The CDR3 contains 16 residues. The CDR3 DNA reads TGCAGCGCCACTGGGGGGACGTCGGATAGCAATCAGCCCCAGCATTTT. This codes for CSATGGTSDSNQPQHF. The full variable domain, rest sourced from reference TRBV29-1 and TRBJ1-5, is SAVISQKPSRDICQRGTSLTIQCQVDSQVTMMFWYRQQPGQSLTLIATANQGSEATYESGFVIDKFPISRPNLTFSTLTVSNMSPEDSSIYLCSATGGTSDSNQPQHFGDGTRLSIL.

The chain joins TRBV2 to TRBJ1-1; D may be TRBD1 (6 bases). CDR3 length equals 15 residues. Germline V lookup: CDR1 SNHLY, CDR2 FYNNEI. The V and J ends lost 3 bases and 3 bases respectively, with 14 bases between them. The CDR3 sequence is CASSEGSRGYTEAFF. In DNA form, the CDR3 reads TGTGCCAGCAGTGAGGGGAGCAGGGGATACACTGAAGCTTTCTTT.

The chain links TRBV2 to TRBJ1-1, with D possibly TRBD1 on 6 matching bases. Germline V gene data show CDR1 as SNHLY and CDR2 as FYNNEI. The V gene lost 5 bases and the J gene lost 1 base, with 17 bases spanning the gap. This CDR3 has 16 residues. This chain's CDR3 is CASSYNRDPPNTEAFF. The CDR3 region has the DNA TGTGCCAGCAGTTATAACAGGGATCCGCCGAACACTGAAGCTTTCTTT.

This chain links TRBV7-6 with TRBJ2-5, with 7 bases that match TRBD1. The CDR3 has 16 amino acids. V was clipped by 5 bases and J by 5 bases; unmatched bases: 14. Germline V CDR1 and CDR2: SGHVS, FNYEAQ. CDR3 protein: CASSPLQGNRQETQYF. The CDR3 nucleotides are TGTGCCAGCAGCCCTTTACAGGGGAATAGGCAGGAGACCCAGTACTTC.

Note on this clonotype: A much bigger clone sits one base away, suggesting this may be a read error. The CDR3 DNA follows: TGTGCCAGCACCCTGGACAGGTTCGAGCAGTACTTC. Amino acid sequence: CASTLDRFEQYF. This chain joins TRBV7-8 and TRBJ2-7; 7 positions agree with TRBD1. After removal of 7 bases from V and 6 bases from J, the junction contained 6 bases not matched to a gene. Germline V gene data show CDR1 as SGHVS and CDR2 as FQNEAQ. The CDR3 sequence is 12 residues long.

This clonotype was found a few times. This chain uses TRBV20-1 with TRBJ2-1; TRBD2 agrees at 8 bases. The CDR3 runs to 14 residues. Germline lookup yields CDR1 DFQATT and CDR2 SNEGSKA (reference sequence). V shed 3 bases and J 9 bases; nucleotides not matched to a gene: 10. The CDR3 here is CSARSGLGIFEQFF. For the CDR3, the DNA is TGCAGTGCTAGGTCGGGACTAGGGATATTTGAGCAGTTCTTC.

This clonotype was detected a few times. V usage is TRBV14 and J usage is TRBJ2-3; D remains unclear. Trimming left V 1 base short and J 5 bases short, with 4 bases between. The CDR3 runs 12 residues. Germline CDR1 reads SGHDN; CDR2 reads FVKESK. The CDR3 DNA follows: TGTGCCAGCAGCCAAGTTGGAGATACGCAGTATTTT. It codes for CASSQVGDTQYF.

The chain recombines TRBV7-2 with TRBJ2-7, with D tentatively TRBD2 (5 bases). CDR1 is SGHTA and CDR2 is FQGNSA in the germline V gene. The CDR3 has 13 amino acids. Between the trimmed V and J ends, which lost 4 bases and 7 bases, there was a span of 14 bases. In DNA form, the CDR3 reads TGTGCCAGCAGCTACCGGGCCCAGCGGGAGCAGTACTTC. The encoded protein is CASSYRAQREQYF.

This chain links TRBV18 with TRBJ2-1, with D tentatively TRBD2 (6 bases). The length of the CDR3 is 14 residues. Per the germline V gene, CDR1 is KGHSH and CDR2 is LQKENI. Trimming left V 3 bases short and J 8 bases short, with 14 bases between. The CDR3, as DNA: TGTGCCAGCTCACCGTGGGGGGAGAGCGATGAGCAGTTCTTC. It translates to CASSPWGESDEQFF.

This clonotype has ten or more counts. The V gene is TRBV7-2, the J gene TRBJ2-1; TRBD1 is a possible D gene (6 bases). V was pared by 0 bases and J by 4 bases, with 7 bases between. This CDR3 has 14 residues. Germline V gene sequence: CDR1 SGHTA, CDR2 FQGNSA. The CDR3 DNA reads TGTGCCAGCAGCTTAGCCGGACAGTACAATGAGCAGTTCTTC. It codes for CASSLAGQYNEQFF.

This clonotype was picked up one time. The chain couples TRBV5-1 to TRBJ1-1; D call uncertain. The CDR3 has 15 residues. Trimming shortened V by 8 bases and J by 3 bases, and 20 bases separated the two germline ends. Germline CDR1 SGHRS, CDR2 YFSETQ. The CDR3 here is CARSATEGLDTEAFF. The DNA for the CDR3 is TGCGCCAGAAGCGCAACAGAGGGTTTGGACACTGAAGCTTTCTTT. Full variable domain (missing parts from reference TRBV5-1 and TRBJ1-1): KAGVTQTPRYLIKTRGQQVTLSCSPISGHRSVSWYQQTPGQGLQFLFEYFSETQRNKGNFPGRFSGRQFSNSRSEMNVSTLELGDSALYLCARSATEGLDTEAFFGQGTRLTVV.

This chain connects TRBV5-6 to TRBJ1-5; D gene uncertain. Germline CDR1 and CDR2: SGHDT and YYEEEE. The CDR3 spans 14 residues. V lost 2 bases and J 4 bases, leaving 10 bases between the germline ends. CDR3 bases: TGTGCCAGCAGCTTCGGACCGAGGAATCAGCCCCAGCATTTT. Residues: CASSFGPRNQPQHF.

The rearrangement links TRBV20-1 to TRBJ1-2, with D hard to call. The CDR3 is 10 residues long. Germline V CDR1 and CDR2: DFQATT, SNEGSKA (reference sequence). Trimming stripped 2 bases from V and 14 bases from J, with 12 bases between. CDR3 sequence reads: CSARRLDQTF. The DNA of the CDR3 is TGCAGTGCTAGACGGCTCGACCAAACCTTC.

The CDR3 loop reads CASSQRSRNEQFF. As DNA, the CDR3 is TGCGCCAGCAGCCAACGATCAAGGAATGAGCAGTTCTTC. The chain links TRBV4-1 to TRBJ2-1, with D hard to call. Per the germline V gene, CDR1 is MGHRA and CDR2 is YSYEKL. The length of the CDR3 is 13 residues. Trimming removed 2 bases from V and 7 bases from J, with 9 bases in between.

This clonotype has ten or more counts. The chain has TRBV7-2 and TRBJ1-2; 9 nucleotides align to TRBD1. The V segment lost 5 bases and the J segment 4 bases; nucleotides outside the gene matches: 11. This CDR3 region has 16 residues. The germline V gene encodes CDR1 SGHTA and CDR2 FQGNSA. This chain's CDR3 is CASSTPPGQGSYGYTF. The CDR3 DNA is TGTGCCAGCAGCACTCCCCCCGGACAGGGGAGCTATGGCTACACCTTC.

This clonotype is medium-sized by share. This chain joins TRBV7-2 and TRBJ1-5; the D is unclear. This CDR3 has 13 amino acids. Germline lookup yields CDR1 SGHTA and CDR2 FQGNSA. The V end lost 5 bases, the J end lost 0 bases, and 5 bases lay between the germline ends. The CDR3, as DNA: TGTGCCAGCAGCGCGAGTAGCAATCAGCCCCAGCATTTT. This translates into CASSASSNQPQHF. Based on the CDR3 plus reference TRBV7-2 and TRBJ1-5, the full variable domain is GAGVSQSPSNKVTEKGKDVELRCDPISGHTALYWYRQSLGQGLEFLIYFQGNSAPDKSGLPSDRFSAERTGGSVSTLTIQRTQQEDSAVYLCASSASSNQPQHFGDGTRLSIL.

This clonotype was observed a handful of times. The gene calls are TRBV4-3 and TRBJ1-2; D not resolved. V was clipped by 0 bases and J by 4 bases, with 12 bases between them. There are 15 residues in the CDR3. Germline CDR1 is LGHNA and CDR2 is YSLEER. The CDR3 region is CASSQDPANPYGYTF. The CDR3 nucleotides are TGCGCCAGCAGCCAAGATCCCGCCAATCCCTATGGCTACACCTTC.